A selection of T cell receptor beta chains follows, all from one sample in a study of memory CD4+ T cells and cytomegalovirus serostatus. The assay was immunoSEQ multiplex PCR, and TCRdb's table has in-frame clones only and misses some. Among about 61,000 clones, roughly 75% were seen once, and the ten largest hold approximately 0.54%. Sequencing was carried out using memory CD4+ T cells from blood. The receptor source for this set is an adult in good health and CMV-seronegative. Some clones in this sample may be carry-over from other donors' samples. CDR3s include the opening cysteine and the closing phenylalanine or tryptophan. D genes are given only for firm matches. Clone size, where shown, is once, few, many, or a class for clones that have expanded.

clone size,CDR3 length,D gene,V gene,J gene,CDR3 protein,CDR3 DNA
.,14,.,TRBV5-1,TRBJ2-3,CASSLRDSTDTQYF,TGCGCCAGCAGCTTGCGGGACAGCACAGATACGCAGTATTTT
once,15,.,TRBV28,TRBJ1-2,CASSSPGHRRGGYTF,TGTGCCAGCAGTTCCCCGGGACACCGTCGGGGTGGCTACACCTTC
few,15,TRBD1,TRBV2,TRBJ1-5,CASRAVGDRDQPQHF,TGTGCCAGCAGGGCCGTAGGGGACAGAGATCAGCCCCAGCATTTT
.,13,.,TRBV4-1,TRBJ1-2,CASSQDFPRGYTF,TGCGCCAGCAGCCAAGATTTTCCCCGAGGCTACACCTTC
.,15,.,TRBV4-1,TRBJ2-5,CASSPERTSQETQYF,TGCGCCAGCAGCCCTGAGCGGACGTCCCAAGAGACCCAGTACTTC
.,15,.,TRBV6-5,TRBJ2-5,CASSHVAARQETQYF,TGTGCCAGCAGTCATGTAGCGGCCAGACAAGAGACCCAGTACTTC
few,14,.,TRBV7-2,TRBJ1-2,CASSPSTINYGYTF,TGTGCCAGCAGCCCATCGACCATCAACTATGGCTACACCTTC
few,11,.,TRBV6-5,TRBJ2-7,CASSYGQFQYF,TGTGCCAGCAGCTATGGACAGTTTCAGTACTTC
.,13,.,TRBV5-6,TRBJ1-6,CASSHGGNSPLHF,TGTGCCAGCAGCCACGGCGGGAATTCACCCCTCCACTTT
.,17,TRBD2,TRBV5-4,TRBJ2-1,CASSTSLAGGRDSEQFF,TGTGCCAGCAGCACCTCCTTAGCGGGGGGGCGGGACAGTGAGCAGTTCTTC
once,17,.,TRBV10-3,TRBJ2-5,CAISESRLQGAQETQYF,TGTGCCATCAGTGAGTCTCGGTTACAAGGGGCTCAAGAGACCCAGTACTTC
.,13,.,TRBV30,TRBJ1-1,CAVGRGTSTEAFF,TGTGCCGTTGGACGGGGGACGTCGACTGAAGCTTTCTTT
.,15,.,TRBV4-3,TRBJ2-5,CASSQGRPSEETQYF,TGCGCCAGCAGCCAAGGGAGGCCTAGTGAAGAGACCCAGTACTTC
few,16,TRBD1,TRBV5-4,TRBJ1-1,CASSPGGQGEGTEAFF,TGTGCCAGCAGCCCTGGAGGACAGGGTGAGGGAACTGAAGCTTTCTTT
.,12,.,TRBV18,TRBJ2-5,CASSLYQETQYF,TGTGCCAGCTCACTGTACCAAGAGACCCAGTACTTC
.,14,TRBD1,TRBV7-2,TRBJ1-4,CASSSDRGYEKLFF,TGTGCCAGCAGCTCCGACAGGGGCTATGAAAAACTGTTTTTT
once,14,.,TRBV5-1,TRBJ2-3,CASSNRQAQDTQYF,TGCGCCAGCAGCAACCGACAGGCACAAGATACGCAGTATTTT
.,16,TRBD1,TRBV4-1,TRBJ1-2,CASSQRGRQGQGGYTF,TGCGCCAGCAGCCAGAGAGGGAGACAGGGGCAGGGGGGCTACACCTTC